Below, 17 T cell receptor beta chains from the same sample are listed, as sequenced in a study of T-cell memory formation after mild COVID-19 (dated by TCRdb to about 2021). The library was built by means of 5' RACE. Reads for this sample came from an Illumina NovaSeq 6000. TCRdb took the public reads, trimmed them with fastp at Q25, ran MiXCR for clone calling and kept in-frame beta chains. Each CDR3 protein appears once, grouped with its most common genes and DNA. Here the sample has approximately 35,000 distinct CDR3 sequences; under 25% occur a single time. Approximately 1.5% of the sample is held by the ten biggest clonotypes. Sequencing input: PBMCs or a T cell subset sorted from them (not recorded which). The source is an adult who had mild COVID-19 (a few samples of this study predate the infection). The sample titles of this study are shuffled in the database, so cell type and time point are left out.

In DNA, the CDR3 is TGTGCCACCAGTGATCCGGGTCACTATGGCTACACCTTC. The encoded protein is CATSDPGHYGYTF. This chain joins TRBV24-1 and TRBJ1-2; no definite D call. CDR3 length equals 13 residues. The V and J ends lost 3 bases and 3 bases respectively, with 7 bases between them. CDR1 and CDR2 from the germline V gene are KGHDR and SFDVKD.

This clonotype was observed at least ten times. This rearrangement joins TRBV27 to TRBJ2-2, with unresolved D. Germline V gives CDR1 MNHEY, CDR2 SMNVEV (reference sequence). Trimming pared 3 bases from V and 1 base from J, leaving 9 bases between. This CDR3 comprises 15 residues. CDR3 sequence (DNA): TGTGCCAGCAGTTTTTCAAGACAGAACACCGGGGAGCTGTTTTTT. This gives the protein CASSFSRQNTGELFF.

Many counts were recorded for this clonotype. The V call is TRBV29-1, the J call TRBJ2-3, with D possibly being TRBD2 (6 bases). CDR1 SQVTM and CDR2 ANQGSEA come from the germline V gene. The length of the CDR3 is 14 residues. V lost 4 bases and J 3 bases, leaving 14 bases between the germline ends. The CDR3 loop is CSVGYGGSTDTQYF. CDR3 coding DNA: TGCAGCGTTGGGTATGGGGGGAGTACAGATACGCAGTATTTT.

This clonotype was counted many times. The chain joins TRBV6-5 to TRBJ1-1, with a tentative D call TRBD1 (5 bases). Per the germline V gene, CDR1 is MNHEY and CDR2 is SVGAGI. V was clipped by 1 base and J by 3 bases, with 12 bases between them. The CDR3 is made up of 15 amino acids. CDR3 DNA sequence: TGTGCCAGCAGTTACTACGTAGGCAGGGACACTGAAGCTTTCTTT. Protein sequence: CASSYYVGRDTEAFF.

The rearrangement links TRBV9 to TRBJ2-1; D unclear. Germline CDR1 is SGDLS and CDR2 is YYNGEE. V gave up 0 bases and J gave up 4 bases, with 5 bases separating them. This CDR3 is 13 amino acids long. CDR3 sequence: CASSVAEYNEQFF. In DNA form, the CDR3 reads TGTGCCAGCAGCGTAGCGGAATACAATGAGCAGTTCTTC.

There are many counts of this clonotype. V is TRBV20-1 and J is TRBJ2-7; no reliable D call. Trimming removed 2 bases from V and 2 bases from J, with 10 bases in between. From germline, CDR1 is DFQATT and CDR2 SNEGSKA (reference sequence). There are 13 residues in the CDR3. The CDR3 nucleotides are TGCAGTGCTAGACCGCCCGTAACCTACGAGCAGTACTTC. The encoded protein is CSARPPVTYEQYF.

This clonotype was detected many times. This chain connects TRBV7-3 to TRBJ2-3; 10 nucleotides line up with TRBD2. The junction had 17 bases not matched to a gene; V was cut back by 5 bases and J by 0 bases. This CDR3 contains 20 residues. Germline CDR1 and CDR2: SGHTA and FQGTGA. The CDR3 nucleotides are TGTGCCAGCAGCCAGCCCTTGGGTAGCGGGGGGCAATCTAGCACAGATACGCAGTATTTT. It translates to CASSQPLGSGGQSSTDTQYF.

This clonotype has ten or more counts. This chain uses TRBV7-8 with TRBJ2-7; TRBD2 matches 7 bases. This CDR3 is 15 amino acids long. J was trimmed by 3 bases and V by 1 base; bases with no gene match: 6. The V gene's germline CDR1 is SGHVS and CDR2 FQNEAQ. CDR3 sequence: CASSLGAGAGYEQYF. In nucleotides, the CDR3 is TGTGCCAGCAGCTTAGGGGCGGGAGCGGGCTACGAGCAGTACTTC.

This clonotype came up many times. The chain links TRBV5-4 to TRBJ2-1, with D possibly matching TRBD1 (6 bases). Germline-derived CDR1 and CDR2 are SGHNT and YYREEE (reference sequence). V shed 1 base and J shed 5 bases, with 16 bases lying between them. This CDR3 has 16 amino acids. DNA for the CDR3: TGTGCCAGCAGCTTGTCCCACAGGGCCGCGAACAATGAGCAGTTCTTC. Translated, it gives CASSLSHRAANNEQFF.

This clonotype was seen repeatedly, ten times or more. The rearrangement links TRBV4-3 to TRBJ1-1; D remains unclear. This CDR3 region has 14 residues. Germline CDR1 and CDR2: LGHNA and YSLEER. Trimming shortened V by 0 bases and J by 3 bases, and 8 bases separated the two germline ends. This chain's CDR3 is CASSQDLSYTEAFF. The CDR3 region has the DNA TGCGCCAGCAGCCAAGATCTATCTTACACTGAAGCTTTCTTT.

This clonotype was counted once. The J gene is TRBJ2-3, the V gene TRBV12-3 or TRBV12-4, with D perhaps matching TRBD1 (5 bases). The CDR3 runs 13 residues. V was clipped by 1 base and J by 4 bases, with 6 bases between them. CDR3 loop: CASSLEGPDTQYF. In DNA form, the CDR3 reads TGTGCCAGCAGTTTAGAGGGGCCAGATACGCAGTATTTT.

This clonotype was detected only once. The CDR3 sequence: CASSARDNEQFF. CDR3 sequence (DNA): TGTGCCAGCAGCGCCCGGGACAATGAGCAGTTCTTC. This chain joins TRBV9 and TRBJ2-1; D gene ambiguous. The V end was cut by 3 bases, the J end by 5 bases, with 6 bases between. CDR1 is SGDLS and CDR2 is YYNGEE in the germline V gene. The CDR3 length is 12 residues.

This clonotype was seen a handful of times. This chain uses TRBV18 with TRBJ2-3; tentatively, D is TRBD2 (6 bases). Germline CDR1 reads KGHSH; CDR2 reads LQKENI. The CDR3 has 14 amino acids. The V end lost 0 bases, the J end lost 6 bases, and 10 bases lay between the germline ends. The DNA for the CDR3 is TGTGCCAGCTCACCACCGGCGGGGCGTGATACGCAGTATTTT. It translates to CASSPPAGRDTQYF. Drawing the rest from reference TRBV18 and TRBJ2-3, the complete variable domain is NAGVMQNPRHLVRRRGQEARLRCSPMKGHSHVYWYRQLPEEGLKFMVYLQKENIIDESGMPKERFSAEFPKEGPSILRIQQVVRGDSAAYFCASSPPAGRDTQYFGPGTRLTVL.

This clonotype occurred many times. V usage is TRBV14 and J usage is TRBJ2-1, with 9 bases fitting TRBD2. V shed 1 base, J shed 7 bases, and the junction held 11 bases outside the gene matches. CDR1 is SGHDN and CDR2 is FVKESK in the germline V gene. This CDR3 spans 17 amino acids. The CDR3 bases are TGTGCCAGCAGCCAAGTGGCGGGAGGGCTTCACGTAAATGAGCAGTTCTTC. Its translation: CASSQVAGGLHVNEQFF.

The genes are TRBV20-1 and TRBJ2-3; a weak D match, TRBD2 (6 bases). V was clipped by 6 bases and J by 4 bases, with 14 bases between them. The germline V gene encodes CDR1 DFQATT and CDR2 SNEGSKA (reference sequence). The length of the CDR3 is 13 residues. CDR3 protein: CSAPVGSSDTQYF. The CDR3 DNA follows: TGCAGTGCCCCGGTCGGGAGTTCAGATACGCAGTATTTT.

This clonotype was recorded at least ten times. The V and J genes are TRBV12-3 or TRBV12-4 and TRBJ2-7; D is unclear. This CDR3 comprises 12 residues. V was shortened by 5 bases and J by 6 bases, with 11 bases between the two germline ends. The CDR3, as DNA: TGTGCCAGCAGTGCACACGGTGGCGAGCAGTACTTC. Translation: CASSAHGGEQYF.

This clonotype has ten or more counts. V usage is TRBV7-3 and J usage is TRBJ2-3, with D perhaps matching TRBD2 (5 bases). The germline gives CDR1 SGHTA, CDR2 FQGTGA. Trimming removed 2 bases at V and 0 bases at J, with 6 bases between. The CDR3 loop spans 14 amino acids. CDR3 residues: CASSLERSTDTQYF. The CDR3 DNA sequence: TGTGCCAGCAGCTTAGAGCGGAGCACAGATACGCAGTATTTT.